These 11 T cell receptor beta chains were all obtained from the same sample, sequenced in a study of PD-1 blockade in classical Hodgkin lymphoma. In every patient, relapse followed autologous stem cell transplantation, while exposure to brentuximab vedotin differed. Profiling relied on immunoSEQ multiplex PCR, and the TCRdb table lists in-frame clones only, not all of them. The data show 80,000 to 100,000 clones, roughly 89% seen once. Sample: peripheral blood mononuclear cells (PBMCs), taken at baseline. These receptors were taken from a human donor with classical Hodgkin lymphoma.

This chain connects TRBV30 to TRBJ2-7; tentatively, D is TRBD1 or TRBD2 (5 bases each). V dropped 2 bases and J dropped 3 bases, with 14 bases sitting between them. This CDR3 comprises 14 residues. Germline loops: CDR1 GTSNPN, CDR2 SVGIG (reference sequence). Written as DNA, the CDR3 is TGTGCCTGGAGTTCCTGGGGGATTAGCTACGAGCAGTACTTC. This encodes CAWSSWGISYEQYF.

V usage is TRBV13 and J usage is TRBJ2-7, with D perhaps matching TRBD1 (6 bases). Trimming removed 5 bases from V and 5 bases from J, with 10 bases in between. This CDR3 region has 12 residues. CDR1 and CDR2 (germline): PRHDT, FYEKMQ (reference sequence). DNA of the CDR3: TGTGCCAGCAGCCTCACAGGGAACGAGCAGTACTTC. Its translation is CASSLTGNEQYF. The entire variable domain, with the rest obtained from reference TRBV13 and TRBJ2-7, is as follows: AAGVIQSPRHLIKEKRETATLKCYPIPRHDTVYWYQQGPGQDPQFLISFYEKMQSDKGSIPDRFSAQQFSDYHSELNMSSLELGDSALYFCASSLTGNEQYFGPGTRLTVT.

The gene calls are TRBV19 and TRBJ2-7; weak D call: TRBD2 (6 bases). CDR3 length: 15 amino acids. Germline CDR1 LNHDA, CDR2 SQIVND (reference sequence). Trimming took 3 bases from V and 4 from J, leaving 16 bases between them. In nucleotides, the CDR3 is TGTGCCAGTAGTATTAGTCTGACGGGAGTGTACGAGCAGTACTTC. Protein product: CASSISLTGVYEQYF.

This clone was seen just once. This sequence joins TRBV15 and TRBJ2-5, with no clear D. Between the trimmed V and J ends, which lost 1 base and 5 bases, there was a span of 8 bases. In germline, CDR1 is LNHNV, CDR2 YYDKDF (reference sequence). The length of the CDR3 is 13 residues. The CDR3 sequence: CATSRGGGETQYF. In DNA, the CDR3 is TGTGCCACCAGCAGAGGGGGTGGGGAGACCCAGTACTTC. Full variable domain (outside the CDR3, taken from reference TRBV15 and TRBJ2-5): DAMVIQNPRYQVTQFGKPVTLSCSQTLNHNVMYWYQQKSSQAPKLLFHYYDKDFNNEADTPDNFQSRRPNTSFCFLDIRSPGLGDTAMYLCATSRGGGETQYFGPGTRLLVL.

The chain recombines TRBV30 with TRBJ2-3, with D maybe TRBD2 (6 bases). With 7 bases removed from V and 7 bases from J, the gap between germline ends came to 15 bases. This CDR3 has 12 amino acids. Germline lookup yields CDR1 GTSNPN and CDR2 SVGIG (reference sequence). CDR3 loop: CAYHGRGNTQYF. The CDR3, as DNA: TGTGCCTATCACGGGAGAGGAAATACGCAGTATTTT.

As DNA, the CDR3 is TGTGCCAGCACCAAAGCGGGTGGGAGCTCCTACGAGCAGTACTTC. Translation: CASTKAGGSSYEQYF. V and J are TRBV7-9 and TRBJ2-7, with a possible D match to TRBD2 (6 bases). The CDR3 consists of 15 residues. CDR1 and CDR2 (germline): SEHNR, FQNEAQ (reference sequence). V lost 7 bases, J lost 0 bases, and 16 bases lay in between.

This chain links TRBV5-5 with TRBJ2-5; D is perhaps TRBD2 (5 bases). This CDR3 has 14 amino acids. The V and J ends lost 1 base and 0 bases respectively, with 7 bases between them. Germline V CDR1 and CDR2: SGHKS, YYEKEE (reference sequence). In DNA form, the CDR3 reads TGTGCCAGCAGCTTGCGAGGGAACCAAGAGACCCAGTACTTC. As protein: CASSLRGNQETQYF.

The CDR3 loop is CASSVDRGQTDTQYF. DNA for the CDR3: TGTGCCAGCAGTGTGGACAGGGGGCAGACAGATACGCAGTATTTT. The V call is TRBV2, the J call TRBJ2-3; TRBD1 matches 11 bases. With V trimmed by 4 bases and J by 3 bases, 3 bases remained unmatched. CDR1 is SNHLY, CDR2 FYNNEI, per germline. The CDR3 is 15 amino acids.

This chain uses TRBV4-1 with TRBJ2-1; the D gene is possibly TRBD1 (5 bases). Germline CDR1 is MGHRA and CDR2 is YSYEKL. This CDR3 comprises 11 residues. Trimming took 5 bases from V and 8 from J, leaving 7 bases between them. The CDR3 DNA follows: TGCGCCAGCAGCTCAGGGCATGAGCAGTTCTTC. Translating it yields CASSSGHEQFF.

The genes are TRBV29-1 and TRBJ1-4; D is uncertain. This CDR3 comprises 12 residues. Germline CDR1 is SQVTM and CDR2 is ANQGSEA. Trimming cost V 7 bases and J 3 bases, with 9 bases left between them. The CDR3 DNA reads TGCAGCGCCCGCGGGGCTAATGAAAAACTGTTTTTT. It codes for CSARGANEKLFF.

This clone has a single count. The gene calls are TRBV5-1 and TRBJ2-7; D not resolved. CDR1 SGHRS and CDR2 YFSETQ come from the germline V gene. CDR3 length: 14 residues. V shed 4 bases and J shed 0 bases, with 11 bases lying between them. The CDR3 region is CASSHGGSSYEQYF. The CDR3 bases are TGCGCCAGCAGCCACGGTGGGTCCTCCTACGAGCAGTACTTC.